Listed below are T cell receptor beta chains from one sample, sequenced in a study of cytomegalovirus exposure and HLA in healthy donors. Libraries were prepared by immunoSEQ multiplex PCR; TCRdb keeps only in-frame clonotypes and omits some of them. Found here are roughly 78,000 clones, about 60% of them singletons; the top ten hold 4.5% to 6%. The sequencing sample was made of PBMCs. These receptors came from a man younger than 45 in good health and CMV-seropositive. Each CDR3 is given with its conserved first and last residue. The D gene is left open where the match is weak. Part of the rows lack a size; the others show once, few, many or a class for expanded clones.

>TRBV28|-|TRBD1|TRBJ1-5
CASSSGQGAYNNQPQHF
TGTGCCAGCAGTTCCGGACAGGGGGCGTACAACAATCAGCCCCAGCATTTT
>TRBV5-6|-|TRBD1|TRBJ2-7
CASRLPGTASGEQYF
TGTGCCAGCAGGTTACCCGGGACAGCCTCGGGGGAGCAGTACTTC
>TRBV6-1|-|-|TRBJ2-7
CASSERSGAYEQYF
TGTGCCAGCAGTGAACGTTCTGGTGCGTACGAGCAGTACTTC
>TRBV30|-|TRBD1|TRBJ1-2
CAWRKQGSSYGYTF
TGTGCCTGGCGTAAACAGGGGTCGAGCTATGGCTACACCTTC
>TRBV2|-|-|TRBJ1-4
CASELATNEKLFF
TGTGCCAGCGAACTTGCAACTAATGAAAAACTGTTTTTT
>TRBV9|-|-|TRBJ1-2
CASTEGRSYTF
TGTGCCAGCACGGAAGGGAGGAGCTACACCTTC
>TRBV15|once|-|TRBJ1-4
CATSRGSTATNEKLFF
TGTGCCACCAGCAGAGGGTCGACAGCAACTAATGAAAAACTGTTTTTT
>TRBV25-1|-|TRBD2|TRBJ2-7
CAVRGSGAHYEQYF
TGTGCGGTTAGGGGTAGCGGGGCCCACTACGAGCAGTACTTC
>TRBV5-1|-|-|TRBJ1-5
CASSLTGTYSNQPQHF
TGCGCCAGCAGCTTGACAGGGACCTATAGCAATCAGCCCCAGCATTTT
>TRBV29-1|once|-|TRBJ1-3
CSVTTAGNTIYF
TGCAGCGTTACGACAGCCGGAAACACCATATATTTT
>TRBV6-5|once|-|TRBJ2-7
CASSYGTPLLGYEQYF
TGTGCCAGCAGTTACGGGACACCTTTATTAGGGTACGAGCAGTACTTC
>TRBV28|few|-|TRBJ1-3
CASQYAGGNSGNTIYF
TGTGCCAGCCAATACGCCGGGGGTAACTCTGGAAACACCATATATTTT
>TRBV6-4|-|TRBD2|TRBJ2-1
CASSDSSGEANEQFF
TGTGCCAGCAGTGACTCTAGCGGGGAGGCCAATGAGCAGTTCTTC
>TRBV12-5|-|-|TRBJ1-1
CASGLLGTEAFF
TGTGCTAGTGGTTTACTAGGAACTGAAGCTTTCTTT
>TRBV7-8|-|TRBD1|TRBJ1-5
CASSFSRDRGRNQPQHF
TGTGCCAGCAGCTTCTCCCGGGACAGGGGACGTAATCAGCCCCAGCATTTT
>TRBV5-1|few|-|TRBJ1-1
CASSVTGDINTEAFF
TGCGCCAGCAGCGTCACGGGAGATATAAACACTGAAGCTTTCTTT
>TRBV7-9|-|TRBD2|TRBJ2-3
CASSLGGGKADTQYF
TGTGCCAGCAGCTTGGGCGGGGGGAAAGCAGATACGCAGTATTTT
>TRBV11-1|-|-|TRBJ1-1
CASSFGENTEAFF
TGTGCCAGCAGCTTCGGGGAGAACACTGAAGCTTTCTTT
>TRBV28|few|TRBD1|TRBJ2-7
CASSLGDRTHYEQYF
TGTGCCAGCAGCCTAGGGGACAGAACACACTACGAGCAGTACTTC
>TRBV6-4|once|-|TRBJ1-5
CASSEQLNQPQHF
TGTGCCAGCAGTGAACAGCTCAATCAGCCCCAGCATTTT
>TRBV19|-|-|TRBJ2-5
CASSIGQVEETQYF
TGTGCCAGTAGTATCGGTCAGGTTGAGGAGACCCAGTACTTC
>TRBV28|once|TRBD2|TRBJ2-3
CASSLLGLAGGPSTDTQYF
TGTGCCAGCAGTTTATTGGGACTAGCGGGAGGTCCTAGCACAGATACGCAGTATTTT
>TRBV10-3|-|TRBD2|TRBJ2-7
CAPHERSGGGRVYEQYF
TGTGCTCCCCACGAGAGATCAGGCGGCGGGAGGGTATACGAGCAGTACTTC
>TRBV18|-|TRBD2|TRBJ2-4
CASSHIGLAGSENIQYF
TGTGCCAGCTCACATATCGGACTAGCGGGATCCGAAAACATTCAGTACTTC
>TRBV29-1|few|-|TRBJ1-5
CSVGWGGSNQPQHF
TGCAGCGTTGGTTGGGGCGGTAGCAATCAGCCCCAGCATTTT
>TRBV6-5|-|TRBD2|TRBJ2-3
CASSYSGLAVTDTQYF
TGTGCCAGCAGTTACTCAGGACTAGCGGTCACAGATACGCAGTATTTT
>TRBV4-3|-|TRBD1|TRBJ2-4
CASSHRLDTGQGENIQYF
TGCGCCAGCAGCCACCGGCTAGATACGGGACAGGGGGAAAACATTCAGTACTTC
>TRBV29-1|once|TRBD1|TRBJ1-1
CSVDRAGGGEAFF
TGCAGCGTTGACCGTGCAGGGGGCGGGGAGGCTTTCTTT
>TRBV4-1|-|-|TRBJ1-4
CASSLGLRDEKLFF
TGCGCCAGCAGCCTTGGACTACGAGATGAAAAACTGTTTTTT
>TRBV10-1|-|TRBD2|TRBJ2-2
CASSSPGGTGELFF
TGCGCCAGCAGTAGCCCGGGGGGAACCGGGGAGCTGTTTTTT
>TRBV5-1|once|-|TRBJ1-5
CASSLGDNQGNQPQHF
TGCGCCAGCAGCTTGGGGGACAATCAGGGCAATCAGCCCCAGCATTTT